The entry that follows covers one T cell receptor (beta chain) sequence. Its target is unknown. This record comes from a study of T-cell memory formation after mild COVID-19. On the study more broadly: TCR clustering was largely donor specific. Overall study results and limits: In second-wave clones peaking day 37, SARS-CoV-2 specificity remained unconfirmed. Clones that shrank (day 15 to 85) were balanced CD4/CD8, whereas later expanders leaned CD4+.

Employing constant-segment primers, 5'RACE generated TCR alpha and TCR beta cDNA libraries bearing sample barcodes and UMIs. TCRdb reprocessed the 5' RACE reads with MiXCR, giving one entry per CDR3 protein. In the table there are about 360,000 distinct CDR3 sequences, around an eighth of which are singletons. CDR1 DFQATT and CDR2 SNEGSKA come from the germline V gene (reference sequence). The CDR3 totals 12 residues. V was clipped by 1 base and J by 4 bases, with 5 bases between them. The specimen sequenced was PBMCs or a T cell subset sorted from them (not recorded which). The clonotype was recovered from a man younger than 30 who had mild COVID-19 (a few samples of this study predate the infection). Cell type and time point are not known. The chain recombines TRBV20-1 with TRBJ2-1; D gene uncertain. The CDR3: CSARGRYNEQFF. In DNA, the CDR3 is TGCAGTGCTAGAGGGCGGTACAATGAGCAGTTCTTC.